Presented here are 21 T cell receptor beta chains from one specimen sequenced in a study of T-cell reconstitution after alpha-beta-depleted transplantation in children. The TCRbeta library was prepared with unique molecular identifiers. TCRdb redid the calling of the PCR reads with MiXCR, one entry per CDR3 protein. In the table there are over 100,000 distinct CDR3 sequences, around 6.1% of which are singletons. The source material was PBMCs, mostly from graft donor cells, sampled 60 days after TCRalphabeta/CD19-depleted stem cell transplant. The receptors shown here come from a female patient aged 2 to 10 who had a stem cell transplant for Fanconi anemia, so the T cells may come from the graft donor.

This clonotype appeared many times. The rearrangement uses TRBV2 and TRBJ2-1; 7 nucleotides agree with TRBD2. V dropped 0 bases and J dropped 12; count of bases not matched to a gene: 8. The CDR3 is 14 amino acids. Germline V lookup: CDR1 SNHLY, CDR2 FYNNEI. Here the CDR3 DNA reads TGTGCCAGCAGTGAAGCCCTGGCGGGGGTGGGGCAGTTCTTC. It specifies CASSEALAGVGQFF. Filled out from reference TRBV2 and TRBJ2-1, the complete variable domain reads EPEVTQTPSHQVTQMGQEVILRCVPISNHLYFYWYRQILGQKVEFLVSFYNNEISEKSEIFDDQFSVERPDGSNFTLKIRSTKLEDSAMYFCASSEALAGVGQFFGPGTRLTVL.

This clonotype was found many times. This chain joins TRBV12-3 or TRBV12-4 and TRBJ2-1; 8 positions agree with TRBD2. The CDR3 is 18 amino acids. After removal of 3 bases from V and 4 bases from J, the junction contained 14 bases not matched to a gene. The chain's CDR3 is CASSLVPAGGGRYNEQFF. The CDR3 DNA is TGTGCCAGCAGTTTGGTCCCCGCGGGCGGGGGGCGTTACAATGAGCAGTTCTTC.

The chain couples TRBV5-6 to TRBJ2-7; D may be TRBD2 (6 bases). From germline, CDR1 is SGHDT and CDR2 YYEEEE. The V end lost 0 bases, the J end lost 2 bases, and 15 bases lay between the germline ends. This CDR3 is 16 amino acids long. In nucleotides, the CDR3 is TGTGCCAGCAGCTTGGGCGGTAGCGGTTGGGCCTACGAGCAGTACTTC. This gives the protein CASSLGGSGWAYEQYF.

This clonotype was seen at least ten times. The V gene is TRBV2, the J gene TRBJ2-7, with unresolved D. V was trimmed by 4 bases and J by 4 bases, leaving 8 bases between them. The CDR3 extends over 12 amino acids. Looked up from germline, CDR1 is SNHLY and CDR2 is FYNNEI. The CDR3 loop reads CASSVTRYEQYF. The CDR3 DNA is TGTGCCAGCAGTGTAACGAGGTACGAGCAGTACTTC.

The gene calls are TRBV11-1 and TRBJ2-7; tentative D call: TRBD2 (6 bases). Trimming removed 5 bases at V and 4 bases at J, with 27 bases between. Germline CDR1 and CDR2: SGHAT and FQDESV (reference sequence). This CDR3 is built from 18 residues. This chain's CDR3 is CASSPRPTTGTSPYEQYF. The CDR3 DNA is TGTGCCAGCAGCCCCCGACCAACGACCGGGACTTCGCCGTACGAGCAGTACTTC.

At least ten counts were recorded for this clonotype. The DNA for the CDR3 is TGTGCCAGCAGTTTTCTAGCGGGCAACACAGATACGCAGTATTTT. Its translation: CASSFLAGNTDTQYF. V gene TRBV12-3 or TRBV12-4 combines with J gene TRBJ2-3; 8 bases match TRBD2. This CDR3 spans 15 amino acids. V lost 3 bases to trimming and J lost 2 bases; unmatched junction nucleotides: 4.

This rearrangement joins TRBV3-1 to TRBJ1-4, with D possibly being TRBD1 (5 bases). Germline CDR1 and CDR2: LGHDT and YNNKEL (reference sequence). V lost 5 bases to trimming and J lost 8 bases, with 15 bases between them. The CDR3 sequence is 14 residues long. The CDR3 protein is CASSVRVFGEKLFF. As DNA, the CDR3 is TGTGCCAGCAGCGTCAGGGTTTTCGGGGAAAAACTGTTTTTT. Together with reference TRBV3-1 and TRBJ1-4, the CDR3 gives the full variable domain: DTAVSQTPKYLVTQMGNDKSIKCEQNLGHDTMYWYKQDSKKFLKIMFSYNNKELIINETVPNRFSPKSPDKAHLNLHINSLELGDSAVYFCASSVRVFGEKLFFGSGTQLSVL.

This clonotype was seen many times. The gene calls are TRBV20-1 and TRBJ2-2; a weak D match, TRBD2 (7 bases). Looked up from germline, CDR1 is DFQATT and CDR2 is SNEGSKA (reference sequence). Between the trimmed V and J ends, which lost 0 bases and 5 bases, there was a span of 16 bases. The CDR3 loop spans 16 amino acids. The CDR3 DNA reads as TGCAGTGCTAGAGATCTTGGGAGGGGGGGGACCGGGGAGCTGTTTTTT. Translated: CSARDLGRGGTGELFF.

There are many counts of this clonotype. The J gene is TRBJ2-1, the V gene TRBV19; TRBD1 or TRBD2 may be the D gene (6 bases each). The CDR3 covers 16 residues. In germline, CDR1 is LNHDA, CDR2 SQIVND (reference sequence). The V gene lost 4 bases and the J gene lost 2 bases, with 15 bases spanning the gap. The CDR3 DNA sequence: TGTGCCAGTAGTAGGTTAGGGGGGAACACCTACAATGAGCAGTTCTTC. As protein: CASSRLGGNTYNEQFF.

This clonotype was seen a few times. V usage is TRBV3-1 and J usage is TRBJ2-7; the D gene is possibly TRBD2 (5 bases). CDR3 length: 16 amino acids. CDR1 and CDR2 (germline): LGHDT, YNNKEL (reference sequence). V dropped 0 bases and J dropped 3 bases, with 15 bases sitting between them. The CDR3 reads CASSQDEGASVYEQYF. Written as DNA, the CDR3 is TGTGCCAGCAGCCAAGATGAGGGAGCGAGCGTCTACGAGCAGTACTTC.

This clonotype was detected only a few times. This chain connects TRBV20-1 to TRBJ1-6, with no clear D. Germline V gene sequence: CDR1 DFQATT, CDR2 SNEGSKA (reference sequence). V lost 7 bases and J 0 bases, leaving 4 bases between the germline ends. CDR3 length: 12 amino acids. The CDR3: CSVDSYNSPLHF. As DNA, the CDR3 is TGCAGTGTTGACTCCTATAATTCACCCCTCCACTTT.

This clonotype was detected ten times or more. The chain combines TRBV28 with TRBJ2-2; possibly TRBD2 for D (6 bases). The CDR3 contains 12 residues. V was trimmed by 8 bases and J by 7 bases, leaving 11 bases between them. CDR1 and CDR2 (germline): MDHEN, SYDVKM. The CDR3 nucleotides are TGTGCCAGCGTCGGGGAGGACGGGGAGCTGTTTTTT. Protein product: CASVGEDGELFF. Variable domain in full (rest from reference TRBV28 and TRBJ2-2): DVKVTQSSRYLVKRTGEKVFLECVQDMDHENMFWYRQDPGLGLRLIYFSYDVKMKEKGDIPEGYSVSREKKERFSLILESASTNQTSMYLCASVGEDGELFFGEGSRLTVL.

The chain couples TRBV5-1 to TRBJ2-1; 10 nucleotides align to TRBD1. This CDR3 region has 14 residues. CDR1 and CDR2 (germline): SGHRS, YFSETQ. V shed 0 bases, J shed 6 bases, and the junction held 0 bases outside the gene matches. The CDR3 region is CASSLGTGGNEQFF. As DNA, the CDR3 is TGCGCCAGCAGCTTGGGGACAGGGGGCAATGAGCAGTTCTTC. Combining the CDR3 with reference TRBV5-1 and TRBJ2-1 gives the whole variable domain KAGVTQTPRYLIKTRGQQVTLSCSPISGHRSVSWYQQTPGQGLQFLFEYFSETQRNKGNFPGRFSGRQFSNSRSEMNVSTLELGDSALYLCASSLGTGGNEQFFGPGTRLTVL.

This clonotype was detected ten times or more. The chain is built from TRBV4-2 and TRBJ1-4; D is unresolved. Per the germline V gene, CDR1 is LGHNA and CDR2 is YNFKEQ. The CDR3 spans 17 residues. V lost 0 bases, J lost 0 bases, and 11 bases lay in between. The CDR3 bases are TGTGCCAGCAGCCAAGATTCGGACCCCGCAACTAATGAAAAACTGTTTTTT. Residues: CASSQDSDPATNEKLFF.

This clonotype has a count of ten or more. The CDR3 nucleotides read TGTGCCAGCAGCTGGGTTGGTGAGCAGTTCTTC. Translation: CASSWVGEQFF. The rearrangement joins TRBV5-5 to TRBJ2-1; no clear D gene. The V end lost 3 bases, the J end lost 9 bases, and 7 bases lay between the germline ends. The germline V gene encodes CDR1 SGHKS and CDR2 YYEKEE (reference sequence). This CDR3 is 11 amino acids long.

This clonotype was observed at least ten times. The V gene is TRBV5-8, the J gene TRBJ2-3; no definite D call. CDR3 length: 15 residues. Germline V gene data show CDR1 as SGHTS and CDR2 as YDEGEE. V dropped 2 bases and J dropped 3 bases, with 13 bases sitting between them. In DNA, the CDR3 is TGTGCCAGCAGCTTAGAACTAATTCGAACAGATACGCAGTATTTT. It is translated as CASSLELIRTDTQYF.

The chain combines TRBV20-1 with TRBJ1-2, with unresolved D. This CDR3 is 12 amino acids long. V was trimmed by 5 bases and J by 0 bases, leaving 7 bases between them. The germline V gene has CDR1 DFQATT and CDR2 SNEGSKA (reference sequence). The CDR3 DNA reads TGCAGTGCTTGGTTCACTAACTATGGCTACACCTTC. This encodes CSAWFTNYGYTF.

The rearrangement links TRBV7-9 to TRBJ1-2, with D perhaps TRBD1 (6 bases). CDR3 length equals 12 residues. Trimming shortened V by 7 bases and J by 6 bases, and 12 bases separated the two germline ends. Germline assignment: CDR1 SEHNR and CDR2 FQNEAQ (reference sequence). The CDR3 DNA sequence: TGTGCCAGCAATATAAACAGGGATGGCTACACCTTC. Its protein is CASNINRDGYTF.

This clonotype has a count of ten or more. The chain employs TRBV5-1 and TRBJ2-1; TRBD2 agrees at 10 bases. In germline, CDR1 is SGHRS, CDR2 YFSETQ. The CDR3 is 14 amino acids. With 5 bases clipped from V and 5 bases from J, the junction kept 4 bases outside the gene matches. For the CDR3, the DNA is TGCGCCAGCAGTCGGACTAGCGGTAACAATGAGCAGTTCTTC. It translates to CASSRTSGNNEQFF. Looking up the rest from reference TRBV5-1 and TRBJ2-1 gives the full variable domain: KAGVTQTPRYLIKTRGQQVTLSCSPISGHRSVSWYQQTPGQGLQFLFEYFSETQRNKGNFPGRFSGRQFSNSRSEMNVSTLELGDSALYLCASSRTSGNNEQFFGPGTRLTVL.

This sequence joins TRBV2 and TRBJ1-6; D perhaps matches TRBD1 (5 bases). V was pared by 6 bases and J by 9 bases, with 18 bases between. Germline lookup yields CDR1 SNHLY and CDR2 FYNNEI. The length of the CDR3 is 15 residues. The CDR3 DNA is TGTGCCAGCAGCAAGCAGGGAGGCGAATTTTCACCCCTCCACTTT. Translation gives CASSKQGGEFSPLHF.

This clonotype was counted many times. The chain links TRBV6-1 to TRBJ2-1; 7 bases map to TRBD1. After removal of 6 bases from V and 7 bases from J, the junction contained 6 bases not matched to a gene. CDR1 and CDR2 from the germline V gene are MNHNS and SASEGT. This CDR3 has 13 amino acids. The CDR3 bases are TGTGCCAGCAGAAATACAGGGGTTAATGAGCAGTTCTTC. Translation gives CASRNTGVNEQFF.